This T cell receptor (beta chain) was captured in a study of T cells in Graves' hyperthyroidism and ophthalmopathy. Exclusion of a patient resulted from uncontrolled infection, other autoimmune disease, pregnancy or lactation. The diagnostic basis comprised clinical symptoms, serum thyroxine and TRAb, thyroid ultrasound and orbital computed tomography. Comment on this clonotype: Its matching antigen is unknown.

Findings and limits, study-wide: Ophthalmopathy and stable hyperthyroidism were separated by a 13 V-J model. The blood repertoire included most of the expanded thyroid clonotypes above 0.001.

V lost 7 bases and J lost 3, with 12 bases in between. This CDR3 spans 13 amino acids. The germline CDR1 and CDR2 sequences are DFQATT and SNEGSKA (reference sequence). The source material, RNA transcripts, was used to amplify TCR beta CDR3 regions. First-round RT-PCR targeting the TCR CDR3 was performed with the HTBI primer set. One entry per CDR3 protein, called by TCRdb with MiXCR from the multiplex PCR reads. The sample has some 600,000 distinct CDR3 sequences, 46% seen once; the top ten hold just under 8.5%. The sequence came from a woman under 30 with Graves' hyperthyroidism. The chain combines TRBV20-1 with TRBJ1-4, with D maybe TRBD1 (5 bases). The specimen sequenced was peripheral blood or thyroid tissue (not recorded which). In DNA, the CDR3 is TGCAGTGGGAGATGGGGGGCTAATGAAAAACTGTTTTTT. Its protein product is CSGRWGANEKLFF.